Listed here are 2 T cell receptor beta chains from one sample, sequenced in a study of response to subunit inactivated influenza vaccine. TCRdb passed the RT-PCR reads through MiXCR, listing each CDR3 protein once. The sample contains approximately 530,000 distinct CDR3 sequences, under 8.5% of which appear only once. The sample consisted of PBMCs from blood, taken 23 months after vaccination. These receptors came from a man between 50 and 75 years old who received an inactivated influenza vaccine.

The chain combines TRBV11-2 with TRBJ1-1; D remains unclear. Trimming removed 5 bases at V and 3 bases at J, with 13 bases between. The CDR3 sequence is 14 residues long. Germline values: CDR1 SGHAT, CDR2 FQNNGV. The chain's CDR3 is CASSAGKRDTEAFF. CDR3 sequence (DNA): TGTGCCAGCAGCGCCGGGAAGAGGGACACTGAAGCTTTCTTT.

The CDR3 is CASTLSAPDEKLFF. As DNA, the CDR3 is TGTGCCAGCACCCTGTCGGCTCCTGATGAAAAACTGTTTTTT. The rearrangement uses TRBV7-9 and TRBJ1-4; no firm D call. Trimming removed 7 bases from V and 6 bases from J, with 15 bases in between. The CDR3 loop spans 14 amino acids. Germline V gives CDR1 SEHNR, CDR2 FQNEAQ (reference sequence).